This TCR beta chain was sequenced during a study of blood T cell repertoires in COVID-19. The CDR3 covers 13 residues. CDR1 is SEHNR and CDR2 is FQNEAQ in the germline V gene (reference sequence). The V end lost 6 bases, the J end lost 1 base, and 9 bases lay between the germline ends. How the authors handled the data: Counts of nucleated cells, estimated from reference gene primer amplification, were obtained. The table came from immunoSEQ multiplex PCR; TCRdb's copy has only in-frame clones and leaves some out. Clone size and V and J calls were adopted from that table, with D and trimming inferred from the DNA. The sample holds 120,000 or so clones, 75% to 80% seen once.

Sequenced sample: peripheral blood. The rearrangement links TRBV7-9 to TRBJ1-2, with D unclear. The origin of this receptor is a human donor in a cohort sampled during active COVID-19. The CDR3 loop is CASRPEHNYGYTF. Written as DNA, the CDR3 is TGTGCCAGCAGGCCCGAGCATAACTATGGCTACACCTTC.